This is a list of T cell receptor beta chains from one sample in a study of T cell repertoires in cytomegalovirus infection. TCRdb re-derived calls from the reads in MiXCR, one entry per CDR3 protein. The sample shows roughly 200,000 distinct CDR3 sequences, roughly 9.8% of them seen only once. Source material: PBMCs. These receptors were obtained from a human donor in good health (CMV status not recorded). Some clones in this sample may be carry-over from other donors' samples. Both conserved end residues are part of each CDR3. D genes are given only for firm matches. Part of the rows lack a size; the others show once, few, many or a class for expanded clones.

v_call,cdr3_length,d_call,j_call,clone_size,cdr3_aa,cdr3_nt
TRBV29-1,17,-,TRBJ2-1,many,CSVAGAGGREKMNEQFF,TGCAGCGTCGCGGGGGCTGGGGGGCGGGAGAAAATGAATGAGCAGTTCTTC
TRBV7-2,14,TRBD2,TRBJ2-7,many,CASSFSGVSYEQYF,TGTGCCAGCAGCTTTAGCGGGGTCTCCTACGAGCAGTACTTC
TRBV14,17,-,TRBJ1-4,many,CASSQELAWGADEKLFF,TGTGCCAGCAGCCAAGAATTGGCTTGGGGGGCAGATGAAAAACTGTTTTTT
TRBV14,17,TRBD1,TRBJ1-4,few,CASSHTTGGRGYEKLFF,TGTGCCAGCAGCCACACGACAGGGGGCCGGGGGTATGAAAAACTGTTTTTT
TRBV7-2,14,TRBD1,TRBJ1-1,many,CASSLGGQGAEAFF,TGTGCCAGCAGCTTAGGAGGACAGGGGGCTGAAGCTTTCTTT
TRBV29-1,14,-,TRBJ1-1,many,CSVDMGGWNTEAFF,TGCAGCGTTGATATGGGGGGCTGGAACACTGAAGCTTTCTTT
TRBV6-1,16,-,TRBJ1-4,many,CASSPGRSATNEKLFF,TGTGCCAGCAGTCCCGGTCGGTCGGCAACTAATGAAAAACTGTTTTTT
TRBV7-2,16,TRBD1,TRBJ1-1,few,CASSSQGATLNTEAFF,TGTGCCAGCAGCTCGCAGGGGGCGACGCTGAACACTGAAGCTTTCTTT
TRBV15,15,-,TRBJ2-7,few,CATSTGRGGGYEQYF,TGTGCCACCAGCACTGGAAGGGGCGGTGGTTACGAGCAGTACTTC
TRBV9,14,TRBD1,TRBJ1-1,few,CASSVGQGTTEAFF,TGTGCCAGCAGCGTAGGACAGGGGACCACTGAAGCTTTCTTT
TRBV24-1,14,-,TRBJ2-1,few,CATSDFDGAHEQFF,TGTGCCACCAGTGACTTCGACGGCGCCCATGAGCAGTTCTTC
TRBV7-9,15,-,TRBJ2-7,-,CASSPRDVLIYEQYF,TGTGCCAGCAGCCCAAGGGACGTCCTAATCTACGAGCAGTACTTC
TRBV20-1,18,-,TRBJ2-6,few,CSAGVLGGLDSGANVLTF,TGCAGTGCTGGGGTTTTGGGGGGACTTGACTCTGGGGCCAACGTCCTGACTTTC
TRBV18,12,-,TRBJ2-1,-,CASSSSLNEQFF,TGTGCCAGCTCGTCCAGTCTCAATGAGCAGTTCTTC
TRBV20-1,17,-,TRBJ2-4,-,CSATSTPLLLAKNIEYF,TGCAGTGCTACAAGCACCCCGCTACTACTAGCCAAAAACATTGAGTACTTC
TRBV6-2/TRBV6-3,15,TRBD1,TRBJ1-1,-,CASSYLGQGGTEAFF,TGTGCCAGCAGTTACTTGGGACAGGGTGGGACTGAAGCTTTCTTT
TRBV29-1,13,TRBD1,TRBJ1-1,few,CSAIQGVITEAFF,TGCAGCGCCATACAGGGGGTGATCACTGAAGCTTTCTTT
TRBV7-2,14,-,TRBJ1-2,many,CASSLALGQGHYTF,TGTGCCAGCAGCTTAGCACTCGGGCAGGGTCACTACACCTTC
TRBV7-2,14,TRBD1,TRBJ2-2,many,CASSWDRVAGELFF,TGTGCCAGCAGCTGGGACAGGGTAGCCGGGGAGCTGTTTTTT
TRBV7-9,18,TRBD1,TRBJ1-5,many,CASSLAGTGVLSNQPQHF,TGTGCCAGCAGCTTAGCCGGGACAGGGGTACTTAGCAATCAGCCCCAGCATTTT
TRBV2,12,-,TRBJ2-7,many,CASSEQRYEQYF,TGTGCCAGCAGTGAACAACGGTACGAGCAGTACTTC
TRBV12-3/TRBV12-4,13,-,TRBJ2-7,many,CASSLEGPYEQYF,TGTGCCAGCAGTTTAGAAGGACCCTACGAGCAGTACTTC
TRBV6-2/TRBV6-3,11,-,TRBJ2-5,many,CASTREETQYF,TGTGCCAGCACCAGAGAAGAGACCCAGTACTTC
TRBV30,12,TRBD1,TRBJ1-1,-,CAWETGGNEAFF,TGTGCCTGGGAGACAGGGGGTAATGAAGCTTTCTTT
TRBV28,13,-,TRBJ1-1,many,CASSFRGVTEAFF,TGTGCCAGCAGTTTTAGGGGGGTCACTGAAGCTTTCTTT
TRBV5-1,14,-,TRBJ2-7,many,CASSLDGKAYEQYF,TGCGCCAGCAGCTTAGACGGAAAAGCCTACGAGCAGTACTTC